This T cell receptor beta chain was sequenced during a study of identifying expanded T cells in peripheral blood. No infections or other immune events were documented during collection. Measured with immunoSEQ multiplex PCR; TCRdb has only the in-frame clones, and not every one. In the table there are under 130,000 clones, about 89% of which are singletons. Notes on the study in general: Over approximately two and four weeks, about 15 and 19 clones changed, versus 1.2 between replicates. Two-week clone count variance significantly increased as total template count grew.

On this clone: Its specificity is unknown.

The CDR3 is made up of 15 amino acids. With V trimmed by 0 bases and J by 7 bases, 11 bases remained unmatched. Germline V gives CDR1 GTSNPN, CDR2 SVGIG (reference sequence). The source of this sequence is a person between 18 and 75 years old in good health. The gene calls are TRBV30 and TRBJ1-2, with 7 nucleotides matching TRBD1. The sample was blood. CDR3 loop: CAWSVLNRGSFGYTF. The CDR3 region has the DNA TGTGCCTGGAGTGTACTTAACAGGGGATCGTTTGGCTACACCTTC.